Shown below are 17 T cell receptor beta chains from a single sample sequenced in a study of PD-1 blockade in classical Hodgkin lymphoma. Every one of the patients relapsed after autologous stem cell transplantation (brentuximab vedotin exposure was variable). The protocol was immunoSEQ multiplex PCR, while the TCRdb copy is restricted to in-frame clones and leaves out a portion. The table lists about 25,000 clones, roughly 79% of them singletons, with around 19% in the top ten. Sequences were derived from peripheral blood mononuclear cells (PBMCs), sampled before the second cycle of nivolumab. These receptors originate from a human donor with classical Hodgkin lymphoma.

The chain combines TRBV2 with TRBJ2-2; a possible D gene is TRBD1 (6 bases). Germline V lookup: CDR1 SNHLY, CDR2 FYNNEI. The CDR3 has 15 amino acids. V lost 7 bases and J 5 bases, leaving 17 bases between the germline ends. CDR3 bases: TGTGCCAGCATTTACAGGGAAGGTTGGACCGGGGAGCTGTTTTTT. It specifies CASIYREGWTGELFF.

J is TRBJ2-7 and V is TRBV7-9; 7 bases are shared with TRBD2. Germline V gene data show CDR1 as SEHNR and CDR2 as FQNEAQ (reference sequence). Germline trimming cut 2 bases from V and 6 bases from J; bases unmatched to any gene: 10. CDR3 size: 15 residues. The CDR3 DNA sequence: TGTGCCAGCAGCTTACGACTAGCCAGTTCTTCCGAGCAGTACTTC. The encoded protein is CASSLRLASSSEQYF. The full variable domain, completed using reference TRBV7-9 and TRBJ2-7, is DTGVSQNPRHKITKRGQNVTFRCDPISEHNRLYWYRQTLGQGPEFLTYFQNEAQLEKSRLLSDRFSAERPKGSFSTLEIQRTEQGDSAMYLCASSLRLASSSEQYFGPGTRLTVT.

The V gene is TRBV6-6, the J gene TRBJ1-1; D gene ambiguous. The V end was cut by 2 bases, the J end by 5 bases, with 9 bases between. Germline V gene lookup returns CDR1 MNHNY and CDR2 SVGAGI (reference sequence). The CDR3 has 13 residues. The CDR3 DNA is TGTGCCAGCAGTTACGCCCCGGGGACTGAAGCTTTCTTT. Protein: CASSYAPGTEAFF.

This rearrangement joins TRBV30 to TRBJ2-3; 9 bases fit TRBD1. Germline V gene lookup returns CDR1 GTSNPN and CDR2 SVGIG (reference sequence). Germline trimming cut 0 bases from V and 3 bases from J; bases unmatched to any gene: 7. The CDR3 runs to 16 residues. The chain's CDR3 is CAWSVPGQGYTDTQYF. Here the CDR3 DNA reads TGTGCCTGGAGTGTTCCGGGACAGGGCTATACAGATACGCAGTATTTT.

This chain uses TRBV28 with TRBJ1-1; D is ambiguous. Between the trimmed V and J ends, which lost 6 bases and 1 base, there was a span of 12 bases. Germline lookup yields CDR1 MDHEN and CDR2 SYDVKM. The CDR3 totals 14 residues. The CDR3 is CASSAGNRNTEAFF. Written as DNA, the CDR3 is TGTGCCAGCAGCGCCGGAAATAGGAACACTGAAGCTTTCTTT.

The chain is built from TRBV7-6 and TRBJ1-4; 10 positions match TRBD1. V was clipped by 4 bases and J by 6 bases; unmatched bases: 5. This CDR3 has 15 residues. Germline CDR1 and CDR2: SGHVS and FNYEAQ. In DNA, the CDR3 is TGTGCCAGCAGCTCAACCGGGACAGGGGATGAAAAACTGTTTTTT. Its translation is CASSSTGTGDEKLFF.

This clone has only a few counts. The rearrangement joins TRBV19 to TRBJ1-2; D is ambiguous. Trimming removed 6 bases from V and 3 bases from J, with 17 bases in between. Germline CDR1 reads LNHDA; CDR2 reads SQIVND (reference sequence). The CDR3 has 15 amino acids. This chain's CDR3 is CASRQPGQGYYGYTF. CDR3 DNA sequence: TGTGCCAGTAGACAACCGGGTCAAGGGTACTATGGCTACACCTTC.

The chain couples TRBV7-9 to TRBJ2-1, with TRBD2 matching over 7 bases. With V trimmed by 1 base and J by 2 bases, 2 bases remained unmatched. Looked up from germline, CDR1 is SEHNR and CDR2 is FQNEAQ (reference sequence). The length of the CDR3 is 15 residues. In DNA form, the CDR3 reads TGTGCCAGCAGCTTAGGCGGGAGCCCCTACAATGAGCAGTTCTTC. It translates to CASSLGGSPYNEQFF. The full variable domain, with the rest looked up from reference TRBV7-9 and TRBJ2-1, is DTGVSQNPRHKITKRGQNVTFRCDPISEHNRLYWYRQTLGQGPEFLTYFQNEAQLEKSRLLSDRFSAERPKGSFSTLEIQRTEQGDSAMYLCASSLGGSPYNEQFFGPGTRLTVL.

This clone was detected only once. The CDR3 spells CSVEWPGTGSEQFF. The CDR3 coding sequence is TGCAGCGTTGAATGGCCCGGGACAGGGAGTGAGCAGTTCTTC. V is TRBV29-1 and J is TRBJ2-1; TRBD1 agrees at 9 bases. CDR1 SQVTM and CDR2 ANQGSEA come from the germline V gene. V dropped 2 bases and J dropped 9; count of bases not matched to a gene: 8. The CDR3 contains 14 residues.

V usage is TRBV9 and J usage is TRBJ1-6; a possible D gene is TRBD1 (6 bases). The CDR3 consists of 13 residues. Trimming removed 7 bases at V and 6 bases at J, with 11 bases between. Germline V gene data show CDR1 as SGDLS and CDR2 as YYNGEE. CDR3 in DNA: TGTGCCAGCTCAGAGGACAGTAATTCACCCCTCCACTTT. Translated: CASSEDSNSPLHF.

This clone was seen only a few times. The chain combines TRBV10-3 with TRBJ1-3; the D gene is possibly TRBD1 (5 bases). V lost 0 bases to trimming and J lost 2 bases, with 8 bases between them. This CDR3 spans 15 amino acids. Germline V CDR1 and CDR2: ENHRY, SYGVKD. The CDR3 loop reads CAISESVQAGNTIYF. In DNA form, the CDR3 reads TGTGCCATCAGTGAGTCAGTACAGGCTGGAAACACCATATATTTT.

V is TRBV19 and J is TRBJ2-7; TRBD1 matches 9 bases. The CDR3 consists of 14 residues. V trimming: 1 base; J trimming: 3 bases; junction bases outside the gene matches: 1. The germline gives CDR1 LNHDA, CDR2 SQIVND (reference sequence). CDR3 sequence (DNA): TGTGCCAGTAGTATAGTGACAGGGGGCTACGAGCAGTACTTC. It specifies CASSIVTGGYEQYF.

This sequence joins TRBV5-5 and TRBJ2-3; D assignment may be TRBD1 or TRBD2 (7 bases each). Trimming stripped 7 bases from V and 2 bases from J, with 20 bases between. The CDR3 extends over 16 amino acids. From germline, CDR1 is SGHKS and CDR2 YYEKEE (reference sequence). Written as DNA, the CDR3 is TGTGCCAGCGGGGTGAGCGGGACAGCCCTCACAGATACGCAGTATTTT. Residues: CASGVSGTALTDTQYF.

V usage is TRBV27 and J usage is TRBJ1-4; no clear D gene. Germline assignment: CDR1 MNHEY and CDR2 SMNVEV (reference sequence). The CDR3 is made up of 13 amino acids. The ends were cut back, 10 bases at V and 0 bases at J, with 9 bases in the middle. CDR3 in DNA: TGTGCCACCTCATCCCCAACTAATGAAAAACTGTTTTTT. Its translation is CATSSPTNEKLFF.

The chain uses TRBV11-2 and TRBJ1-5; no clear D. V was cut by 0 bases and J by 0 bases, with 0 bases left in between. Germline-derived CDR1 and CDR2 are SGHAT and FQNNGV. The CDR3 contains 13 residues. As DNA, the CDR3 is TGTGCCAGCAGCTTAGATAGCAATCAGCCCCAGCATTTT. This translates into CASSLDSNQPQHF.

The V and J genes are TRBV27 and TRBJ2-5; 9 bases align to TRBD1. Germline CDR1 reads MNHEY; CDR2 reads SMNVEV (reference sequence). After removal of 5 bases from V and 2 bases from J, the junction contained 6 bases not matched to a gene. The CDR3 runs to 15 residues. The CDR3 coding sequence is TGTGCCAGCAGTAGCCGGGACAGGGTGCAAGAGACCCAGTACTTC. Its protein is CASSSRDRVQETQYF.

This sequence joins TRBV6-1 and TRBJ1-4; D unresolved. The CDR3 totals 19 residues. Trimming removed 1 base at V and 0 bases at J, with 18 bases between. CDR1 is MNHNS, CDR2 SASEGT, per germline. CDR3 sequence: CASSEDSLFSSTTNEKLFF. CDR3 sequence (DNA): TGTGCCAGCAGTGAAGACAGTCTATTCTCGTCTACAACTAATGAAAAACTGTTTTTT.